This paragraph reports one TCR beta chain. The germline V gene has CDR1 MDHEN and CDR2 SYDVKM. This CDR3 is 14 amino acids long. V lost 8 bases to trimming and J lost 8 bases, with 16 bases between them. Sequencing was performed with immunoSEQ multiplex PCR; in TCRdb, only in-frame clones are kept and a portion is missing. The profile shows around 82,000 clones, approximately 90% of them singletons. The sample originates from a study of OX40 agonist ivuxolimab in advanced cancers. This TCR was sampled from an adult with an advanced solid tumor such as melanoma, head and neck, liver or kidney cancer. The specimen was CD4+ or CD8+ T cells sorted from blood, collected in a trial of the OX40 agonist ivuxolimab. This chain links TRBV28 with TRBJ1-6, with a weak D call TRBD1 (5 bases). As DNA, the CDR3 is TGTGCCAGCGTGCGGGGGAGGGTGGATTCACCCCTCCACTTT. This codes for CASVRGRVDSPLHF.